These T cell receptor beta chains were read from a single sample in a study of T cell responses to AZD1222 COVID-19 vaccine. Repertoires were generated with immunoSEQ multiplex PCR, while TCRdb's copy carries only in-frame clones and drops some. Among over 100,000 clones listed, about 90% were seen once. The sequencing used peripheral blood, collected on day 0 of AZD1222 vaccination. Source of these receptors: an adult in good health. Both conserved end residues are part of each CDR3. A D gene is named only where the DNA matches it firmly. Clone size is not always given. Where it is, it says once, few, many or a class for expanded clones.

>TRBV28|-|-|TRBJ1-2
CASSLWGPGENYGYTF
TGTGCCAGCAGTTTGTGGGGCCCAGGGGAAAACTATGGCTACACCTTC
>TRBV21-1|once|-|TRBJ1-1
CAPRETANTEAFF
TGTGCCCCGCGGGAGACGGCGAACACTGAAGCTTTCTTT
>TRBV19|-|-|TRBJ1-2
CASSIPGGGNYGYTF
TGTGCCAGTAGTATACCTGGGGGGGGGAACTATGGCTACACCTTC
>TRBV6-5|once|TRBD2|TRBJ2-1
CASRERGYNEQFF
TGTGCCAGCAGGGAGCGGGGGTACAATGAGCAGTTCTTC
>TRBV30|-|TRBD1|TRBJ1-4
CAWSRDRGNEKLFF
TGTGCCTGGAGTAGGGACAGGGGTAATGAAAAACTGTTTTTT
>TRBV30|-|TRBD1|TRBJ1-2
CAWSTIGQGPGYTF
TGTGCCTGGAGTACCATAGGACAGGGGCCTGGCTACACCTTC
>TRBV6-5|-|-|TRBJ2-2
CASGARNTGELFF
TGTGCCAGCGGGGCTAGAAACACCGGGGAGCTGTTTTTT
>TRBV28|-|-|TRBJ2-7
CASDSAGTYEQYF
TGTGCCAGCGATTCGGCAGGCACCTACGAGCAGTACTTC
>TRBV5-1|-|TRBD1|TRBJ2-1
CASSPDREQGEQFF
TGCGCCAGCAGCCCCGACAGGGAGCAGGGTGAGCAGTTCTTC
>TRBV19|-|-|TRBJ1-2
CASSAGQFSGGYTF
TGTGCCAGTAGTGCCGGACAGTTTTCCGGTGGCTACACCTTC
>TRBV5-1|-|-|TRBJ1-2
CASSLEGDPRYGYTF
TGCGCCAGCAGCTTGGAGGGGGACCCCAGGTATGGCTACACCTTC
>TRBV7-9|-|-|TRBJ1-3
CASSLGGTGNTIYF
TGTGCCAGCAGCTTAGGGGGGACTGGAAACACCATATATTTT
>TRBV10-3|-|-|TRBJ2-1
CAISAGERAAWEQFF
TGTGCCATCAGTGCTGGCGAGCGGGCGGCCTGGGAGCAGTTCTTC
>TRBV7-6|few|-|TRBJ1-6
CASSLANKGGRNSPLHF
TGTGCCAGCAGCTTAGCCAACAAGGGGGGGAGGAATTCACCCCTCCACTTT
>TRBV19|-|-|TRBJ1-5
CASSVDGGPNQPQHF
TGTGCCAGTAGTGTCGACGGGGGTCCCAATCAGCCCCAGCATTTT
>TRBV7-2|-|-|TRBJ2-1
CASSPSQYNEQFF
TGTGCCAGCAGCCCCAGTCAGTACAATGAGCAGTTCTTC
>TRBV6-5|-|-|TRBJ1-2
CASRVIQGYGYTF
TGTGCCAGCAGGGTTATACAGGGCTATGGCTACACCTTC
>TRBV28|once|-|TRBJ1-6
CASTMGNSPLHF
TGTGCCAGCACCATGGGGAATTCACCCCTCCACTTT
>TRBV5-1|-|-|TRBJ2-3
CASSQVPGTDTQYF
TGCGCCAGCAGCCAGGTTCCGGGCACAGATACGCAGTATTTT
>TRBV7-8|-|-|TRBJ2-2
CASSPSRDGELFF
TGTGCCAGCAGCCCCAGCCGGGACGGGGAGCTGTTTTTT
>TRBV30|once|-|TRBJ1-5
CAWKGWASMGPQHF
TGTGCCTGGAAGGGATGGGCATCCATGGGGCCCCAGCATTTT
>TRBV18|-|TRBD1|TRBJ2-1
CASSPLRQGAYNEQFF
TGTGCCAGCTCACCACTACGACAGGGGGCATACAATGAGCAGTTCTTC
>TRBV27|-|-|TRBJ1-2
CASSTLMAGGGYTF
TGTGCCAGCAGCACCCTAATGGCTGGGGGGGGCTACACCTTC
>TRBV3-1/TRBV3-2|-|-|TRBJ2-5
CASSQERETQYF
TGTGCCAGCAGCCAAGAGCGGGAGACCCAGTACTTC
>TRBV28|-|TRBD2|TRBJ2-1
CASSLRLAGFNEQFF
TGTGCCAGCAGTTTACGGCTAGCGGGATTCAATGAGCAGTTCTTC
>TRBV4-2|-|TRBD2|TRBJ2-7
CASSSGTSGPVSSSYEQYF
TGTGCCAGCAGCTCCGGGACTAGCGGTCCCGTCTCCAGCTCCTACGAGCAGTACTTC
>TRBV6-1|-|-|TRBJ1-2
CASSEQGSYGYTF
TGTGCCAGCAGTGAACAGGGGAGCTATGGCTACACCTTC
>TRBV5-5|-|-|TRBJ2-1
CASSFRPGHPASEQFF
TGTGCCAGCAGCTTTAGGCCGGGACATCCTGCAAGCGAGCAGTTCTTC
>TRBV19|-|TRBD1|TRBJ1-5
CASSLGQGARQPQHF
TGTGCCAGTAGTCTGGGTCAGGGGGCAAGGCAGCCCCAGCATTTT
>TRBV7-2|-|-|TRBJ2-1
CASSLRNLAATPNEQFF
TGTGCCAGCAGCTTACGTAATTTAGCGGCCACCCCCAATGAGCAGTTCTTC
>TRBV6-6|-|TRBD1|TRBJ1-1
CASSYTTGGGGTEAFF
TGTGCCAGCAGTTACACCACAGGGGGCGGGGGCACTGAAGCTTTCTTT
>TRBV7-3|-|TRBD2|TRBJ2-2
CASSLAGTSGRGTGELFF
TGTGCCAGCAGCTTAGCCGGGACTAGCGGGAGAGGGACCGGGGAGCTGTTTTTT
>TRBV5-8|-|-|TRBJ1-2
CASSSERGLYGYTF
TGTGCCAGCAGCTCCGAGCGAGGCCTCTATGGCTACACCTTC
>TRBV5-1|-|-|TRBJ1-1
CASSLGRRNTEAFF
TGCGCCAGCAGCTTGGGACGGAGGAACACTGAAGCTTTCTTT
>TRBV19|-|-|TRBJ1-3
CASSIRADYSGNTIYF
TGTGCCAGTAGTATTAGGGCGGATTACTCTGGAAACACCATATATTTT
>TRBV12-5|once|TRBD2|TRBJ2-1
CASGLVLAGVNEQFF
TGTGCTAGTGGTTTGGTACTAGCGGGGGTCAATGAGCAGTTCTTC
>TRBV11-1|-|-|TRBJ2-4
CASSLSSARQNIQYF
TGTGCCAGCAGCTTGTCGAGCGCGCGTCAGAACATTCAGTACTTC
>TRBV4-1|-|-|TRBJ2-5
CASSQEVTAQETQYF
TGCGCCAGCAGCCAAGAAGTAACAGCCCAAGAGACCCAGTACTTC
>TRBV12-3/TRBV12-4|-|-|TRBJ1-2
CASRNRQNYGYTF
TGTGCCAGCAGGAACCGACAAAACTATGGCTACACCTTC
>TRBV7-6|-|-|TRBJ1-3
CASSLGSSGNTIYF
TGTGCCAGCAGCTTAGGCAGCTCTGGAAACACCATATATTTT
>TRBV4-1|-|-|TRBJ1-5
CASSQDQVQPQHF
TGCGCCAGCAGCCAAGATCAGGTTCAGCCCCAGCATTTT
>TRBV7-9|-|TRBD1|TRBJ2-7
CASSSRTGNTYEQYF
TGTGCCAGCAGCTCCCGGACAGGGAACACCTACGAGCAGTACTTC
>TRBV28|-|-|TRBJ2-1
CASSTLNEQFF
TGTGCCAGCAGTACGCTCAATGAGCAGTTCTTC
>TRBV7-8|few|-|TRBJ1-1
CASSLVSQNTEAFF
TGTGCCAGCAGCTTAGTATCACAGAACACTGAAGCTTTCTTT
>TRBV4-2|-|TRBD2|TRBJ2-3
CASSQILAGADTQYF
TGTGCCAGCAGCCAAATTCTAGCGGGAGCCGATACGCAGTATTTT
>TRBV5-1|-|-|TRBJ1-2
CASSDSNYGYTF
TGCGCCAGCAGTGACAGCAACTATGGCTACACCTTC
>TRBV7-6|-|TRBD2|TRBJ2-3
CASSLGVLAGGTDTQYF
TGTGCCAGCAGCTTAGGGGTGCTGGCGGGAGGCACAGATACGCAGTATTTT
>TRBV18|once|TRBD1|TRBJ1-2
CASSLPTGPYGYTF
TGTGCCAGCTCACTACCGACAGGGCCCTATGGCTACACCTTC
>TRBV19|-|TRBD2|TRBJ2-2
CASSRTFSGGPNTGELFF
TGTGCCAGTAGCCGAACTTTCAGCGGGGGGCCGAACACCGGGGAGCTGTTTTTT
>TRBV28|-|-|TRBJ1-2
CASRPGRLYGYTF
TGTGCCAGCAGACCAGGACGGTTATATGGCTACACCTTC
>TRBV27|-|-|TRBJ2-7
CASSWRGDSYEQYF
TGTGCCAGCAGTTGGCGGGGAGACTCCTACGAGCAGTACTTC
>TRBV4-1|-|TRBD1|TRBJ1-1
CASSPLRSRQGKAFF
TGCGCCAGCAGCCCCCTGAGGAGTCGACAGGGTAAAGCTTTCTTT
>TRBV12-3/TRBV12-4|-|-|TRBJ1-2
CASSLASYGYTF
TGTGCCAGCAGTTTAGCCAGCTATGGCTACACCTTC
>TRBV2|-|-|TRBJ2-1
CASSGGPSYNEQFF
TGTGCCAGCAGCGGGGGGCCCTCCTACAATGAGCAGTTCTTC
>TRBV7-9|-|TRBD1|TRBJ1-3
CASSWGPPGQARNTIYF
TGTGCCAGCAGCTGGGGCCCCCCGGGACAGGCACGAAACACCATATATTTT
>TRBV20-1|-|-|TRBJ2-1
CSVPPGQFF
TGCAGTGTCCCCCCCGGGCAGTTCTTC
>TRBV6-6|-|-|TRBJ1-1
CASRPGTRGGNTEAFF
TGTGCCAGCAGGCCCGGGACTCGGGGGGGGAACACTGAAGCTTTCTTT
>TRBV19|-|TRBD2|TRBJ2-7
CASSRGGLVDEQYF
TGTGCCAGTAGTAGGGGCGGACTAGTTGACGAGCAGTACTTC
>TRBV5-1|-|-|TRBJ2-1
CASSLGVGDEQFF
TGCGCCAGCAGCTTGGGAGTGGGGGATGAGCAGTTCTTC
>TRBV5-3|-|TRBD2|TRBJ2-7
CARSLALLAAPYEQYF
TGTGCCAGAAGCTTGGCTTTACTAGCGGCCCCCTACGAGCAGTACTTC